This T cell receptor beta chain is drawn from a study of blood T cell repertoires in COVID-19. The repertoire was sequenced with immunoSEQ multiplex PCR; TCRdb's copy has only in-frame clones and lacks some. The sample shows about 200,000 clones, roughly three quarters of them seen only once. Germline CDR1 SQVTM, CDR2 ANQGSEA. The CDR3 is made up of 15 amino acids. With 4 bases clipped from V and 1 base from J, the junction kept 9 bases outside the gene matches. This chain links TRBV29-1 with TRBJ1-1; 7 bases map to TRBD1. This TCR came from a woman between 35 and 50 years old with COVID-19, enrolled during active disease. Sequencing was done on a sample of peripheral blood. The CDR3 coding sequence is TGCAGCGTTGTATCTTGGGGGACAGAGAACACTGAAGCTTTCTTT. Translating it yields CSVVSWGTENTEAFF.